A single sample is the source of the 16 T cell receptor beta chains below, sequenced in a study of OX40 agonist ivuxolimab in advanced cancers. The protocol was immunoSEQ multiplex PCR, while the TCRdb copy is restricted to in-frame clones and leaves out a portion. Of about 53,000 clones in the sample, 82% are singletons; the top ten hold roughly 1.6%. The sample consisted of CD4+ or CD8+ T cells sorted from blood, taken in a trial of the OX40 agonist ivuxolimab. All receptors come from an adult with an advanced solid tumor such as melanoma, head and neck, liver or kidney cancer.

The rearrangement uses TRBV5-4 and TRBJ1-2; D is perhaps TRBD1 (5 bases). Germline CDR1 and CDR2: SGHNT and YYREEE (reference sequence). The CDR3 is 13 residues long. V dropped 2 bases and J dropped 4 bases, with 9 bases sitting between them. The CDR3: CASSFGGGYGYTF. CDR3 in DNA: TGTGCCAGCAGCTTCGGGGGGGGCTATGGCTACACCTTC. Variable domain in full (rest from reference TRBV5-4 and TRBJ1-2): ETGVTQSPTHLIKTRGQQVTLRCSSQSGHNTVSWYQQALGQGPQFIFQYYREEENGRGNFPPRFSGLQFPNYSSELNVNALELDDSALYLCASSFGGGYGYTFGSGTRLTVV.

This rearrangement joins TRBV6-5 to TRBJ2-2, with 7 bases matching TRBD2. Germline CDR1 MNHEY, CDR2 SVGAGI. The CDR3 is 15 amino acids. Trimming at V came to 4 bases and at J to 7 bases, leaving 9 bases not matched to a gene. In DNA, the CDR3 is TGTGCCAGCAGTTCCCAGCGGGATAGGAGCGGGGAGCTGTTTTTT. Amino acids: CASSSQRDRSGELFF.

The rearrangement uses TRBV11-2 and TRBJ2-2, with D possibly TRBD2 on 6 matching bases. The CDR3 length is 17 residues. V shed 2 bases and J shed 0 bases, with 13 bases lying between them. CDR1 and CDR2 from the germline V gene are SGHAT and FQNNGV. Written as DNA, the CDR3 is TGTGCCAGCAGCTTATTAGGGAGGTTGACGAACACCGGGGAGCTGTTTTTT. As protein: CASSLLGRLTNTGELFF.

The chain combines TRBV15 with TRBJ2-3; D could derive from TRBD1 or TRBD2 (7 bases each). There are 14 residues in the CDR3. Deletions cut 6 bases from V and 5 bases from J, with 15 bases between. CDR1 and CDR2 from the germline V gene are LNHNV and YYDKDF (reference sequence). The CDR3 sequence is CATRAGQYKDTQYF. The CDR3 coding sequence is TGTGCCACCAGAGCGGGACAGTACAAAGATACGCAGTATTTT.

The chain combines TRBV5-4 with TRBJ2-1, with 8 bases fitting TRBD1. Trimming at V came to 3 bases and at J to 10 bases, leaving 6 bases not matched to a gene. Germline lookup yields CDR1 SGHNT and CDR2 YYREEE (reference sequence). CDR3 length: 13 amino acids. The CDR3 protein is CASSSSRDREQFF. The DNA for the CDR3 is TGTGCCAGCAGCTCGTCCCGGGACAGGGAGCAGTTCTTC. The full variable domain, rest sourced from reference TRBV5-4 and TRBJ2-1, is ETGVTQSPTHLIKTRGQQVTLRCSSQSGHNTVSWYQQALGQGPQFIFQYYREEENGRGNFPPRFSGLQFPNYSSELNVNALELDDSALYLCASSSSRDREQFFGPGTRLTVL.

The gene calls are TRBV6-1 and TRBJ2-3; TRBD1 matches at 9 bases. Looked up from germline, CDR1 is MNHNS and CDR2 is SASEGT. The CDR3 is made up of 15 amino acids. Trimming at V came to 5 bases and at J to 2 bases, leaving 5 bases not matched to a gene. The chain's CDR3 is CASSSRDRDTDTQYF. As DNA, the CDR3 is TGTGCCAGCAGTTCCCGGGACAGGGACACAGATACGCAGTATTTT.

The chain uses TRBV7-9 and TRBJ2-6, with TRBD1 matching 9 bases. J gave up 1 base and V 5 bases, and 3 bases lay outside the gene matches. CDR1 is SEHNR and CDR2 is FQNEAQ in the germline V gene (reference sequence). The CDR3 length is 16 residues. This chain's CDR3 is CASSPGQGSGANVLTF. In DNA form, the CDR3 reads TGTGCCAGCAGCCCAGGACAGGGGTCTGGGGCCAACGTCCTGACTTTC.

V and J are TRBV11-1 and TRBJ2-4, with 8 bases identical to TRBD2. In germline, CDR1 is SGHAT, CDR2 FQDESV (reference sequence). With 5 bases clipped from V and 2 bases from J, the junction kept 5 bases outside the gene matches. The CDR3 contains 15 residues. DNA of the CDR3: TGTGCCAGCAGCCCCGGCGGGGGGACCAAAAACATTCAGTACTTC. Translation gives CASSPGGGTKNIQYF.

This chain links TRBV4-2 with TRBJ2-3, with 9 bases matching TRBD2. With V trimmed by 5 bases and J by 6 bases, 12 bases remained unmatched. Germline V CDR1 and CDR2: LGHNA, YNFKEQ. The CDR3 extends over 16 amino acids. CDR3 loop: CASSIDGGRAVDTQYF. CDR3 bases: TGTGCCAGCAGCATAGATGGCGGGAGGGCCGTGGATACGCAGTATTTT.

This clone was detected once. In DNA, the CDR3 is TGTGCCAGCAGCCACGTGAAGGGGGGCGAGCAGTACTTC. This encodes CASSHVKGGEQYF. The rearrangement joins TRBV11-2 to TRBJ2-7; the D call may be TRBD1 or TRBD2 (6 bases each). The CDR3 consists of 13 residues. Germline lookup yields CDR1 SGHAT and CDR2 FQNNGV. Between the trimmed V and J ends, which lost 5 bases and 6 bases, there was a span of 14 bases.

V gene TRBV6-5 combines with J gene TRBJ2-1, with 9 positions matching TRBD2. The V segment lost 5 bases and the J segment 12 bases; nucleotides outside the gene matches: 14. This CDR3 comprises 15 residues. Germline V gene sequence: CDR1 MNHEY, CDR2 SVGAGI. The CDR3 region has the DNA TGTGCCAGCAGTGCGAGCGGGGGGCGCTCCGATGGGCAGTTCTTC. As protein: CASSASGGRSDGQFF.

Notes on this clone: The identical CDR3 is also encoded by other nucleotide sequences in the sample. The chain carries TRBV11-2 and TRBJ2-3, with unresolved D. Trimming removed 5 bases at V and 6 bases at J, with 6 bases between. Germline lookup yields CDR1 SGHAT and CDR2 FQNNGV. The CDR3 loop spans 11 amino acids. This CDR3 reads CASSLLDTQYF. CDR3 DNA sequence: TGTGCCAGCAGCCTGCTGGATACGCAGTATTTT.

This chain uses TRBV4-1 with TRBJ2-1, with TRBD1 matching 7 bases. V shed 4 bases, J shed 5 bases, and the junction held 11 bases outside the gene matches. CDR3 length equals 16 residues. Germline V CDR1 and CDR2: MGHRA, YSYEKL. CDR3 protein: CASSLRPGGTDNEQFF. The DNA of the CDR3 is TGCGCCAGCAGCCTTAGACCAGGGGGAACAGACAATGAGCAGTTCTTC.

This clone showed up just once. This chain connects TRBV7-3 to TRBJ2-3; 8 bases match TRBD1. This CDR3 is built from 14 residues. Germline V gives CDR1 SGHTA, CDR2 FQGTGA. J lost 4 bases, V lost 6 bases, and 6 bases had no gene match. This CDR3 is CASSSGGGSDTQYF. The CDR3 nucleotides read TGTGCCAGCAGTTCAGGGGGCGGGTCAGATACGCAGTATTTT.

The V gene is TRBV9, the J gene TRBJ2-7; 11 bases line up with TRBD1. The CDR3 loop spans 13 amino acids. After removal of 2 bases from V and 6 bases from J, the junction contained 1 base not matched to a gene. The V gene's germline CDR1 is SGDLS and CDR2 YYNGEE. CDR3 sequence: CASSVGTGGEQYF. The CDR3 DNA is TGTGCCAGCAGCGTTGGGACAGGGGGCGAGCAGTACTTC.

The chain joins TRBV7-2 to TRBJ2-5; 7 nucleotides agree with TRBD1. J was trimmed by 4 bases and V by 2 bases; bases with no gene match: 1. The germline CDR1 and CDR2 sequences are SGHTA and FQGNSA. The CDR3 has 13 amino acids. The CDR3 sequence is CASSLNRGETQYF. Written as DNA, the CDR3 is TGTGCCAGCAGCTTAAACAGGGGAGAGACCCAGTACTTC.